Listed below are T cell receptor beta chains from one sample, sequenced in a study of blood T cell repertoires in COVID-19. Sequencing was performed with immunoSEQ multiplex PCR; in TCRdb, only in-frame clones are kept and a portion is missing. Among 35,000 to 50,000 clones listed, about 85% were seen once. Sequencing was done on a sample of peripheral blood. The receptors shown here come from a man aged 60 to 75 with acute or convalescent COVID-19. CDR3s include the opening cysteine and the closing phenylalanine or tryptophan. A D gene is named only where the DNA matches it firmly. Clone size is given for some rows only: seen once, a few or many times, or a class if the clone is expanded.

J gene | clone size | D gene | V gene | CDR3 protein | CDR3 DNA
TRBJ1-2 | - | - | TRBV7-2 | CASSSIQARHGYTF | TGTGCCAGCAGCTCCATACAGGCCAGGCATGGCTACACCTTC
TRBJ2-2 | - | TRBD1 | TRBV6-6 | CASSAGQGAISGELFF | TGTGCCAGCAGTGCGGGACAGGGGGCGATTTCTGGGGAGCTGTTTTTT
TRBJ1-1 | - | - | TRBV7-2 | CASGPGGAATEAFF | TGTGCCAGCGGCCCGGGGGGGGCGGCCACTGAAGCTTTCTTT
TRBJ1-1 | - | - | TRBV9 | CASNEGEDTEAFF | TGTGCCAGCAACGAAGGGGAGGACACTGAAGCTTTCTTT
TRBJ2-7 | once | - | TRBV30 | CAYLGGRGNFYEQYF | TGTGCCTACCTCGGCGGTAGGGGAAATTTCTACGAGCAGTACTTC
TRBJ2-3 | - | - | TRBV5-4 | CASSFSGADTQYF | TGTGCCAGCAGCTTCTCGGGGGCAGATACGCAGTATTTT
TRBJ2-1 | - | TRBD2 | TRBV25-1 | CASISILSGGNEQFF | TGTGCCAGCATATCTATCCTCAGCGGGGGCAATGAGCAGTTCTTC
TRBJ2-2 | - | - | TRBV5-4 | CASSLSQGGAGELFF | TGTGCCAGCAGCTTGAGCCAGGGTGGGGCCGGGGAGCTGTTTTTT
TRBJ1-2 | few | TRBD1 | TRBV4-1 | CASSQERGQRYGYTF | TGCGCCAGCAGCCAAGAGCGGGGACAGCGCTATGGCTACACCTTC
TRBJ2-3 | few | TRBD2 | TRBV2 | CASSDTPSGTTDTQYF | TGTGCCAGCAGTGACACCCCTAGCGGGACCACAGATACGCAGTATTTT
TRBJ2-1 | - | TRBD2 | TRBV3-1/TRBV3-2 | CASSQGTSGGVNEQFF | TGTGCCAGCAGCCAAGGGACTAGCGGGGGGGTTAATGAGCAGTTCTTC
TRBJ2-5 | - | - | TRBV29-1 | CSVELARGKTQYF | TGCAGCGTTGAACTAGCCAGGGGAAAGACCCAGTACTTC
TRBJ2-2 | few | - | TRBV7-6 | CASSRRGDGTGELFF | TGTGCCAGCAGCAGACGCGGGGATGGCACCGGGGAGCTGTTTTTT
TRBJ1-3 | medium-sized | - | TRBV9 | CASSVAGAGSGNTIYF | TGTGCCAGCAGCGTAGCAGGCGCCGGCTCTGGAAACACCATATATTTT
TRBJ1-4 | - | TRBD1 | TRBV7-6 | CASSARAPVGTATNEKLFF | TGTGCCAGCAGCGCACGCGCCCCAGTTGGGACAGCAACTAATGAAAAACTGTTTTTT
TRBJ2-5 | - | TRBD1 | TRBV24-1 | CATSAPPGTGGTQETQYF | TGTGCCACCAGTGCCCCCCCCGGGACAGGGGGGACCCAAGAGACCCAGTACTTC
TRBJ2-2 | - | TRBD1 | TRBV30 | CAWIYPDRANTGELFF | TGTGCCTGGATATACCCCGACAGGGCCAACACCGGGGAGCTGTTTTTT
TRBJ1-5 | - | - | TRBV19 | CASSIQVNQPQHF | TGTGCCAGTAGTATCCAGGTCAATCAGCCCCAGCATTTT
TRBJ1-6 | once | TRBD1 | TRBV10-1 | CASSSGTGGQPLHF | TGCGCCAGCAGCTCCGGGACAGGGGGACAACCCCTCCACTTT
TRBJ1-6 | - | TRBD1 | TRBV7-6 | CASSPDRDSHSPLHF | TGTGCCAGCAGTCCTGACCGGGACAGCCATTCACCCCTCCACTTT
TRBJ2-3 | - | TRBD2 | TRBV3-1/TRBV3-2 | CASSRTARTSGGTLQYF | TGTGCCAGCAGCCGCACTGCTCGGACTAGCGGGGGAACCTTGCAGTATTTT
TRBJ1-5 | - | TRBD1 | TRBV19 | CASRDPGTGSQPQHF | TGTGCCAGTAGAGATCCCGGGACAGGGAGTCAGCCCCAGCATTTT
TRBJ2-7 | - | TRBD1 | TRBV5-4 | CASSPGGQGANEQYF | TGTGCCAGCAGCCCCGGCGGACAGGGGGCGAACGAGCAGTACTTC
TRBJ1-5 | once | - | TRBV19 | CASSRGGPSNQPQHF | TGTGCCAGTAGTCGGGGGGGCCCAAGCAATCAGCCCCAGCATTTT
TRBJ2-7 | once | TRBD1 | TRBV5-1 | CASSIGDRAYEQYF | TGCGCCAGCAGCATAGGGGACAGAGCCTACGAGCAGTACTTC
TRBJ1-1 | - | - | TRBV30 | CAWSVRENTEAFF | TGTGCCTGGAGTGTGCGGGAGAACACTGAAGCTTTCTTT
TRBJ1-1 | - | - | TRBV11-2 | CASSLPLPGAPEAFF | TGTGCCAGCAGCTTACCTTTACCAGGGGCGCCTGAAGCTTTCTTT
TRBJ2-7 | - | - | TRBV3-1/TRBV3-2 | CASSHNSRVTEQYF | TGTGCCAGCAGCCACAACTCCAGGGTTACCGAGCAGTACTTC
TRBJ2-2 | - | - | TRBV12-3/TRBV12-4 | CASRNSAGELFF | TGTGCCAGCAGGAACAGTGCCGGGGAGCTGTTTTTT
TRBJ2-2 | - | - | TRBV11-2 | CASSLGQTNTGELFF | TGTGCCAGCAGCTTAGGACAGACGAACACCGGGGAGCTGTTTTTT
TRBJ2-5 | - | - | TRBV5-1 | CASSRVPREEETQYF | TGCGCCAGCAGCCGGGTTCCCAGGGAAGAAGAGACCCAGTACTTC
TRBJ2-1 | - | - | TRBV7-2 | CASTSEAVNQFF | TGTGCCAGCACCTCCGAGGCGGTTAATCAGTTCTTC
TRBJ2-7 | - | TRBD1 | TRBV27 | CASSLAGTGIEQYF | TGTGCCAGCAGTTTAGCCGGGACAGGAATCGAGCAGTACTTC
TRBJ1-5 | once | TRBD1 | TRBV19 | CASSLGQGANQPQHF | TGTGCCAGTAGTCTGGGACAGGGGGCAAATCAGCCCCAGCATTTT
TRBJ1-2 | - | - | TRBV7-2 | CASSLRGRDVLNYGYTF | TGTGCCAGCAGCTTAAGGGGGAGGGATGTTCTTAACTATGGCTACACCTTC
TRBJ1-2 | - | - | TRBV25-1 | CASSGGTGLDYGYTF | TGTGCCAGCAGTGGTGGCACAGGGCTGGACTATGGCTACACCTTC
TRBJ2-7 | - | TRBD2 | TRBV6-1 | CASSEWLADYEQYF | TGTGCCAGCAGTGAATGGCTAGCGGACTACGAGCAGTACTTC
TRBJ1-4 | once | - | TRBV18 | CASSPRTEANEKLFF | TGTGCCAGCTCACCCCGGACTGAAGCTAATGAAAAACTGTTTTTT
TRBJ2-3 | - | TRBD2 | TRBV5-8 | CASSLASIAGEPPYF | TGTGCCAGCAGCTTGGCTTCCATAGCGGGGGAACCCCCGTATTTT
TRBJ1-3 | - | - | TRBV5-4 | CASSEMTGPGNTIYF | TGTGCCAGCAGCGAAATGACAGGCCCTGGAAACACCATATATTTT
TRBJ2-1 | - | TRBD1 | TRBV27 | CASSQGQGSYNEQFF | TGTGCCAGCAGTCAAGGACAGGGGTCCTACAATGAGCAGTTCTTC
TRBJ1-3 | - | - | TRBV19 | CASSKQHSGNTIYF | TGTGCCAGTAGTAAACAGCACTCTGGAAACACCATATATTTT
TRBJ2-2 | - | - | TRBV7-2 | CASSSGTRNTGELFF | TGTGCCAGCAGCTCCGGGACACGGAACACCGGGGAGCTGTTTTTT
TRBJ2-7 | - | TRBD2 | TRBV7-8 | CASSLVGGSSGDSYEQYF | TGTGCCAGCAGCTTAGTCGGTGGATCTAGCGGGGACTCCTACGAGCAGTACTTC
TRBJ1-1 | - | TRBD1 | TRBV5-1 | CASSSTGGLEAFF | TGCGCCAGCAGCTCGACAGGGGGCCTGGAAGCTTTCTTT
TRBJ2-5 | - | - | TRBV19 | CASSIGGDWQETQYF | TGTGCCAGTAGTATAGGAGGGGACTGGCAAGAGACCCAGTACTTC
TRBJ1-4 | - | - | TRBV6-5 | CASSYAGTPNEKLFF | TGTGCCAGCAGTTACGCCGGGACACCTAATGAAAAACTGTTTTTT
TRBJ2-3 | - | TRBD2 | TRBV19 | CASSSGRQTTDTQYF | TGTGCCAGTAGTTCCGGGAGGCAGACCACAGATACGCAGTATTTT
TRBJ1-1 | medium-sized | - | TRBV19 | CASSWPTEFEAFF | TGTGCCAGTAGTTGGCCCACCGAATTTGAAGCTTTCTTT
TRBJ1-1 | once | - | TRBV2 | CASSEIPGYIEAFF | TGTGCCAGCAGTGAAATCCCAGGATATATTGAAGCTTTCTTT
TRBJ2-3 | - | - | TRBV2 | CASSESYRDYSTDTQYF | TGTGCCAGCAGTGAATCCTACAGGGACTATAGCACAGATACGCAGTATTTT
TRBJ2-3 | - | - | TRBV7-8 | CASSLDGGYFTDTQYF | TGTGCCAGCAGCTTAGATGGGGGGTATTTCACAGATACGCAGTATTTT
TRBJ1-2 | - | - | TRBV19 | CASSISGGMSYGYTF | TGTGCCAGTAGTATCTCGGGGGGAATGAGCTATGGCTACACCTTC
TRBJ1-6 | - | - | TRBV10-3 | CAISETGYNSPLHF | TGTGCCATCAGTGAGACAGGGTATAATTCACCCCTCCACTTT
TRBJ1-1 | - | - | TRBV10-2 | CASLDRPNTEAFF | TGCGCCAGCCTAGACAGGCCGAACACTGAAGCTTTCTTT
TRBJ2-2 | - | - | TRBV11-3 | CASSLGPVGGELFF | TGTGCCAGCAGCTTAGGCCCGGTCGGGGGGGAGCTGTTTTTT
TRBJ1-1 | - | - | TRBV19 | CASSTTGLMTEAFF | TGTGCCAGTAGTACGACAGGCCTGATGACTGAAGCTTTCTTT
TRBJ1-2 | - | TRBD1 | TRBV5-4 | CASSFFLGQGRSNYGYTF | TGTGCCAGCAGCTTTTTCCTGGGACAGGGGCGATCTAACTATGGCTACACCTTC